This TCR beta chain is drawn from a study of blood T cell repertoires in COVID-19. About the research overall: Researchers got acute and convalescent COVID-19 samples from the United States, Italy and Spain. PBMCs, B-cell-depleted T cells, or T cells were the source of the cDNA or gDNA that made up the material.

Authors' analysis steps: The assay estimated nucleated cells by amplifying reference gene primers. TCRdb keeps only in-frame clones here, not all; method: immunoSEQ multiplex PCR. That table supplies the V and J calls and clone size; D and trimming were determined from the DNA. Here the sample spans more than 40,000 clones, about 81% being singletons. Looked up from germline, CDR1 is SGHNT and CDR2 is YYREEE (reference sequence). CDR3 size: 15 residues. The V and J ends lost 0 bases and 6 bases, in that order; junction bases with no gene match: 4. The chain links TRBV5-4 to TRBJ2-7; 12 bases line up with TRBD1. The sequencing input was peripheral blood. This TCR was recovered from a man between 50 and 59 years old with active COVID-19. Here the CDR3 reads CASSLGGTGGLEQYF. The CDR3 nucleotides read TGTGCCAGCAGCTTGGGCGGGACAGGGGGCCTCGAGCAGTACTTC.